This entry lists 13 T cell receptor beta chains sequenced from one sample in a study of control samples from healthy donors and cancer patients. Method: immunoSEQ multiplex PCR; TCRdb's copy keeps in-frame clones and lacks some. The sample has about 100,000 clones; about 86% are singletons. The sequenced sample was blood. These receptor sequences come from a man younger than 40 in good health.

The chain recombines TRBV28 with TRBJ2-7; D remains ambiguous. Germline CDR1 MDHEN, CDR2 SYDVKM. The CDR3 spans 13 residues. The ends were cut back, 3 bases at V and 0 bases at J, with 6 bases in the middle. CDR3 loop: CASSFHVSYEQYF. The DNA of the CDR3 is TGTGCCAGCAGTTTTCACGTCTCCTACGAGCAGTACTTC.

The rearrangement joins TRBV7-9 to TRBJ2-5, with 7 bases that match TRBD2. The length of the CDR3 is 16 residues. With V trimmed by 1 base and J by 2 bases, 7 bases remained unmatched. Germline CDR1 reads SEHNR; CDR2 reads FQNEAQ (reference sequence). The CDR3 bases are TGTGCCAGCAGCTTAGGGAGCGGGACCCTTCAAGAGACCCAGTACTTC. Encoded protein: CASSLGSGTLQETQYF.

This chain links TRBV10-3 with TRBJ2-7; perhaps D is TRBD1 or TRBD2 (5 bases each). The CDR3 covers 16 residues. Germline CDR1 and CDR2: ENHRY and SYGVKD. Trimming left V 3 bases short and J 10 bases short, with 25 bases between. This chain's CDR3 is CAISEATWGTEEGQYF. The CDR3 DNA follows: TGTGCCATCAGTGAAGCCACTTGGGGGACGGAAGAAGGACAGTACTTC.

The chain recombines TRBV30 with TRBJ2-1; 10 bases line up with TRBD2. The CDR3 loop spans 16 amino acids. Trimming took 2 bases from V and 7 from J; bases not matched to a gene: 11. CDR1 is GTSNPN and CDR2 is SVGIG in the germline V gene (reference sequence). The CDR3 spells CAWSFSLGLADNEQFF. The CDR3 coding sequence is TGTGCCTGGAGTTTCTCCCTAGGACTAGCGGATAATGAGCAGTTCTTC.

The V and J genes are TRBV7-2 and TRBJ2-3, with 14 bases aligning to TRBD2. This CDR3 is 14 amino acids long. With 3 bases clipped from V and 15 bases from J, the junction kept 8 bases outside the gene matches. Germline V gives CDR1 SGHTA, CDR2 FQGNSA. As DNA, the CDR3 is TGTGCCAGCAGCTTCCCCGGGACTAGCGGGAGAAGTTATTTT. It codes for CASSFPGTSGRSYF.

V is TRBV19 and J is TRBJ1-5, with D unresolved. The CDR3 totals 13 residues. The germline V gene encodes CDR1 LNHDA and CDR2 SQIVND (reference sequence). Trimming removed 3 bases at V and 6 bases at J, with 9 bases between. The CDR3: CASSMSGPQPQHF. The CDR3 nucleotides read TGTGCCAGTAGTATGTCAGGCCCTCAGCCCCAGCATTTT.

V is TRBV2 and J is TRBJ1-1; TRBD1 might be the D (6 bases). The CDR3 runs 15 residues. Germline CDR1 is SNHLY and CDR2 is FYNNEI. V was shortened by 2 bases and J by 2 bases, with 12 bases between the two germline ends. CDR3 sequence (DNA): TGTGCCAGCAGTGAACAGGGGTCTGCTAACACTGAAGCTTTCTTT. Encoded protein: CASSEQGSANTEAFF.

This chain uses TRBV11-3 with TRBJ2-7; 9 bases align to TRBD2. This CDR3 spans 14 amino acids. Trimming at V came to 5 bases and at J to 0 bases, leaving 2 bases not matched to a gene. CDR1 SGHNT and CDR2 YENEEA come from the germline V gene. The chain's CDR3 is CASSRLADSYEQYF. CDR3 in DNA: TGTGCCAGCAGCCGACTAGCGGACTCCTACGAGCAGTACTTC.

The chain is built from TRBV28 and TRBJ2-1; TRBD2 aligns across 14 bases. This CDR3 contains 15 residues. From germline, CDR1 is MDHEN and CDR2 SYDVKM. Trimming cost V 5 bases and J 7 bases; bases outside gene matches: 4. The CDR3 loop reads CASSKGTSGSNEQFF. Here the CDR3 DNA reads TGTGCCAGCAGTAAAGGGACTAGCGGGAGTAATGAGCAGTTCTTC. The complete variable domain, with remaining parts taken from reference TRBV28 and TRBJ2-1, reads DVKVTQSSRYLVKRTGEKVFLECVQDMDHENMFWYRQDPGLGLRLIYFSYDVKMKEKGDIPEGYSVSREKKERFSLILESASTNQTSMYLCASSKGTSGSNEQFFGPGTRLTVL.

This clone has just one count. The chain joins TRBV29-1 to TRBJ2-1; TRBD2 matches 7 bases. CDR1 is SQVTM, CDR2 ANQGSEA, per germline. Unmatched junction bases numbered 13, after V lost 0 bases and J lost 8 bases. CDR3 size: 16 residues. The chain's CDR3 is CSVEDLRLAGADEQFF. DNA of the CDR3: TGCAGCGTTGAAGACCTACGACTAGCCGGAGCGGATGAGCAGTTCTTC.

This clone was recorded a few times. The CDR3 is CASSLAGGVYEQYF. The CDR3 nucleotides read TGTGCCAGCAGCTTAGCGGGAGGCGTCTACGAGCAGTACTTC. The rearrangement uses TRBV7-9 and TRBJ2-7, with D perhaps TRBD2 (6 bases). This CDR3 region has 14 residues. Germline lookup yields CDR1 SEHNR and CDR2 FQNEAQ (reference sequence). Trimming removed 0 bases from V and 3 bases from J, with 9 bases in between.

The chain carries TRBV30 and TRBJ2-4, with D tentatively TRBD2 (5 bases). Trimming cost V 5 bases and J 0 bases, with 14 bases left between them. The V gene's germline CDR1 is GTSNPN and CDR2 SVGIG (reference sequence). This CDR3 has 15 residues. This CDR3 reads CAWGGQNLAKNIQYF. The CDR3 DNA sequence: TGTGCCTGGGGCGGGCAGAACCTAGCCAAAAACATTCAGTACTTC.

CDR3 DNA sequence: TGCAGTGCTAGTAGCGGGAACCCCGAGCAGTACTTC. This encodes CSASSGNPEQYF. The J gene is TRBJ2-7, the V gene TRBV20-1, with 8 bases that match TRBD2. J gave up 6 bases and V 3 bases, and 4 bases lay outside the gene matches. Germline V gives CDR1 DFQATT, CDR2 SNEGSKA (reference sequence). The CDR3 spans 12 residues.